A selection of T cell receptor beta chains follows, all from one sample in a study of blood T cell repertoires in COVID-19. Sequencing was performed with immunoSEQ multiplex PCR; in TCRdb, only in-frame clones are kept and a portion is missing. This sample yields 380,000 or so clones, of which approximately 86% are seen a single time; under 8.5% belongs to the top ten. Specimen: peripheral blood. These receptors originate from a woman aged 55-75 years with COVID-19, enrolled during active disease. CDR3s include the opening cysteine and the closing phenylalanine or tryptophan. D genes are given only for firm matches. The size field is filled for only some rows; it gives once, few, many or a size class.

V gene,D gene,J gene,clone size,CDR3 DNA,CDR3 protein
TRBV19,-,TRBJ1-2,once,TGTGCCAGTAGTCCTCTTGAGCACTATGGCTACACCTTC,CASSPLEHYGYTF
TRBV7-9,-,TRBJ2-2,-,TGTGCCAGCAGCCAGGTCGGGAACACCGGGGAGCTGTTTTTT,CASSQVGNTGELFF
TRBV7-9,TRBD1,TRBJ1-2,-,TGTGCCAGCAGCCGAGGGGGCCCGGTAGGGGGCTACACCTTC,CASSRGGPVGGYTF
TRBV7-3,-,TRBJ1-1,-,TGTGCCAGCAGCTCGGACAAGAACACTGAAGCTTTCTTT,CASSSDKNTEAFF
TRBV18,-,TRBJ2-7,once,TGTGCCAGCTCACCAAGTTCGGACAGCTACGAGCAGTACTTC,CASSPSSDSYEQYF
TRBV27,TRBD1,TRBJ1-3,-,TGTGCCAGCATCACGGATGACAGGGGTGATTACATGCGTAGAAACACCATATATTTT,CASITDDRGDYMRRNTIYF
TRBV11-2,-,TRBJ1-6,-,TGTGCCAGCAGCGTTGGACAGAACTCCTATAATTCACCCCTCCACTTT,CASSVGQNSYNSPLHF
TRBV7-6,TRBD2,TRBJ2-7,-,TGTGCCAGCAGCCCGAGCGGGGGGGCTGACGAGCAGTACTTC,CASSPSGGADEQYF
TRBV29-1,-,TRBJ2-1,-,TGCAGCGTTACGTTCGGCAATGAGCAGTTCTTC,CSVTFGNEQFF
TRBV6-6,-,TRBJ1-2,-,TGTGCCAGCATAAGTGGGGGAGGGGACTATGGCTACACCTTC,CASISGGGDYGYTF
TRBV13,TRBD2,TRBJ2-1,-,TGTGCCAGCAGCTACGGGACTAGCGGGGGAGGCGACAATGAGCAGTTCTTC,CASSYGTSGGGDNEQFF
TRBV7-2,TRBD1,TRBJ2-7,-,TGTGCCAGCAGATCGACAGACAGGGGCCACGAGCAGTACTTC,CASRSTDRGHEQYF
TRBV18,TRBD1,TRBJ1-2,-,TGTGCCAGCTCTGCCCCGGGACAGGGGAACTATGGCTACACCTTC,CASSAPGQGNYGYTF
TRBV7-6,-,TRBJ1-1,-,TGTGCCAGCAGCAGACGGAGGGTCTCCCAGGATACTGAAGCTTTCTTT,CASSRRRVSQDTEAFF
TRBV15,-,TRBJ2-3,once,TGTGCCACCAGCAGAGAAACCGTTTTAGGGGGTGGCACAGATACGCAGTATTTT,CATSRETVLGGGTDTQYF
TRBV4-1,TRBD1,TRBJ2-1,-,TGCGCCAGCAGCCTGGGACAGGGGGTGGTCAGTGAGCAGTTCTTC,CASSLGQGVVSEQFF
TRBV5-1,TRBD2,TRBJ2-1,-,TGCGCCAGCAGCTTGTTAGCGGGGAGGGGCAATGAGCAGTTCTTC,CASSLLAGRGNEQFF
TRBV11-3,-,TRBJ1-2,-,TGTGCCAGCAGCAAGGACATGTCTAACTATGGCTACACCTTC,CASSKDMSNYGYTF
TRBV6-1,-,TRBJ1-3,few,TGTGCCAGCAGTGACGGGGAAATCGACACCATATATTTT,CASSDGEIDTIYF
TRBV5-4,TRBD1,TRBJ1-2,-,TGTGCCAGCAGCCAAGGGACAGGGAGTTATGGCTACACCTTC,CASSQGTGSYGYTF
TRBV4-3,TRBD1,TRBJ2-7,-,TGCGCCAGCAGCCAAATGACAGGGGGAGCCTACGAGCAGTACTTC,CASSQMTGGAYEQYF
TRBV30,-,TRBJ2-7,-,TGTGCCTGGAGTGTACATCTCAGGGTTGATGGCTACGAGCAGTACTTC,CAWSVHLRVDGYEQYF
TRBV10-1,TRBD2,TRBJ2-1,-,TGCGCCAGCGCCACTAGCGGGGGGCGGCAGTTCTTC,CASATSGGRQFF
TRBV12-2,-,TRBJ2-3,few,TGTGCAAGTCGCCTAAGGACTAGCGGGGATATAGATACGCAGTATTTT,CASRLRTSGDIDTQYF
TRBV18,-,TRBJ1-3,-,TGTGCCAGCTCACCTACAGGATCCTCTGGAAACACCATATATTTT,CASSPTGSSGNTIYF
TRBV20-1,-,TRBJ2-5,once,TGCAGCGGCAGACTAAGAGAGTCCCAGTACTTC,CSGRLRESQYF
TRBV27,TRBD1,TRBJ1-2,-,TGTGCCAGCAGTTTTACAGGGGGAGTCGTTAACTATGGCTACACCTTC,CASSFTGGVVNYGYTF
TRBV10-3,TRBD2,TRBJ2-5,-,TGTGCCATCCGCCGGGGGGGCGGGCAAGAGACCCAGTACTTC,CAIRRGGGQETQYF
TRBV30,-,TRBJ1-6,-,TGTGCTCGGAGAAGCTTTTCGCCTGGTTCACCCCTCCACTTT,CARRSFSPGSPLHF
TRBV9,-,TRBJ2-2,-,TGTGCCAGCAGCTTCAGCGGATCCGGGGAGCTGTTTTTT,CASSFSGSGELFF
TRBV10-2,TRBD2,TRBJ2-1,few,TGCGCCAGCAGTGGCCCCGGACTAGCGGGGTCTGAGCAGTTCTTC,CASSGPGLAGSEQFF
TRBV19,TRBD1,TRBJ1-5,-,TGTGCCAGTAGTAGGCGGACAGGAGCTTCTAGCAATCAGCCCCAGCATTTT,CASSRRTGASSNQPQHF
TRBV20-1,TRBD2,TRBJ2-1,-,TGCAGTGCTAGTAAGGTAGCGGGGTACAATGAGCAGTTCTTC,CSASKVAGYNEQFF
TRBV19,-,TRBJ1-1,-,TGTGCCAGTCTGTACAGGGCTGGGGGAGTTATAGCTTTCTTT,CASLYRAGGVIAFF
TRBV23-1,TRBD1,TRBJ2-2,-,TGCGCCAGCAGTGGACAGGGGGTCACCGGGGAGCTGTTTTTT,CASSGQGVTGELFF